This is a list of T cell receptor beta chains from one sample in a study of siplizumab effects on memory and regulatory T cells. Data came from immunoSEQ multiplex PCR; TCRdb stores just in-frame clones and leaves some out. The sample has about 20,000 clones, under 50% seen once. Antigen specificity for these receptors is unknown. Sequencing was carried out using CFSE-low (dividing) CD4+ T cells sorted from an allogeneic mixed lymphocyte reaction. The receptor source for this set is a human donor in good health; the cells came from an allogeneic mixed lymphocyte reaction. Both conserved end residues are part of each CDR3. Fields, in order: V gene, clone size, J gene, D gene, CDR3 protein, CDR3 DNA. The D gene is left open where the match is weak. A clone size is listed for some rows: how often the clone was seen (once, few, many), or a class if it is expanded.

TRBV5-4	large	TRBJ1-2	.	CASSFDNFYGYTF	TGTGCCAGCAGCTTTGACAATTTCTATGGCTACACCTTC
TRBV4-1	few	TRBJ2-5	TRBD1	CASSQGQGAETQYF	TGCGCCAGCAGCCAAGGGCAGGGGGCTGAGACCCAGTACTTC
TRBV27	.	TRBJ2-3	.	CASSFQGTDTQYF	TGTGCCAGCAGTTTTCAGGGAACAGATACGCAGTATTTT
TRBV7-9	.	TRBJ1-6	.	CASSLDRVSPLHF	TGTGCCAGCAGCTTAGACAGGGTATCACCCCTCCACTTT
TRBV19	once	TRBJ1-2	TRBD1	CASSMGDRDYGYTF	TGTGCCAGTAGTATGGGGGACAGGGATTATGGCTACACCTTC
TRBV5-6	.	TRBJ2-3	.	CASSLVTNPDTDTQYF	TGTGCCAGCAGCTTGGTAACAAATCCTGACACAGATACGCAGTATTTT
TRBV19	.	TRBJ1-3	.	CASSTFSGNTIYF	TGTGCCAGTTCGACGTTCTCTGGAAACACCATATATTTT
TRBV11-2	.	TRBJ1-1	TRBD1	CASRATTGGDTEAFF	TGTGCCAGCAGGGCAACGACAGGGGGCGACACTGAAGCTTTCTTT
TRBV2	medium-sized	TRBJ2-2	.	CASTQENTGELFF	TGTGCCAGCACACAGGAGAACACCGGGGAGCTGTTTTTT
TRBV4-2	.	TRBJ2-7	.	CASSSRTESYEQYF	TGTGCCAGCAGCTCCCGGACAGAATCCTACGAGCAGTACTTC
TRBV19	.	TRBJ2-3	TRBD1	CASRRRGQVLTDTQYF	TGTGCCAGTAGGAGACGGGGACAGGTTCTAACAGATACGCAGTATTTT
TRBV7-9	.	TRBJ2-1	TRBD1	CASSLGQGIHRSYNEQFF	TGTGCCAGCAGCTTAGGACAGGGGATACATAGGTCCTACAATGAGCAGTTCTTC
TRBV5-1	few	TRBJ1-1	.	CASSLAPGYTEAFF	TGCGCCAGCAGCTTGGCCCCGGGTTACACTGAAGCTTTCTTT
TRBV7-3	.	TRBJ2-1	.	CASSLRASLNEQFF	TGTGCCAGCAGCTTAAGGGCCAGTCTCAATGAGCAGTTCTTC
TRBV21-1	few	TRBJ2-4	.	CASSYSPGAKNIQYF	TGTGCCAGCAGCTACTCCCCTGGGGCCAAAAACATTCAGTACTTC
TRBV5-1	.	TRBJ2-2	.	CASSSAARNTGELFF	TGCGCCAGCAGCTCAGCAGCCCGGAACACCGGGGAGCTGTTTTTT
TRBV18	.	TRBJ2-5	.	CASSSTPGSGETQYF	TGTGCCAGCTCATCGACCCCAGGGTCGGGAGAGACCCAGTACTTC